The rows below give T cell receptor beta chains drawn from one sample of a study of cytomegalovirus exposure and HLA in healthy donors. Sequenced by immunoSEQ multiplex PCR; TCRdb stores in-frame clones only, minus some. The table includes around 130,000 clones, more than 70% detected once. Sequenced input: PBMCs. The receptor source for this set is a human donor in good health. Each CDR3 is given with its conserved first and last residue. A D gene is named only where the DNA matches it firmly. Rows may omit the clone size; those that give it use once, few, many or a size class.

size,D,J,V,DNA,CDR3
.,TRBD1,TRBJ2-5,TRBV5-1,TGCGCCAGCAGCACCGGAACAGGGGAACAAGAGACCCAGTACTTC,CASSTGTGEQETQYF
.,.,TRBJ1-2,TRBV4-1,TGCGCCAGCAGCCAAGTTGGAGTGGGCTATGGCTACACCTTC,CASSQVGVGYGYTF
.,.,TRBJ1-5,TRBV11-2,TGTGCCAGCAGCTTAGCCAGCGGCGGTCAGCCCCAGCATTTT,CASSLASGGQPQHF
.,TRBD2,TRBJ2-3,TRBV10-1,TGCGCATCGCGGGGGATGAACACAGATACGCAGTATTTT,CASRGMNTDTQYF
.,TRBD1,TRBJ1-5,TRBV2,TGTGCCAGCAGTAGGACAGGGGGGAGCCAGCCCCAGCATTTT,CASSRTGGSQPQHF
.,TRBD2,TRBJ2-3,TRBV28,TGTGCCAACAGCGGGGGGGGTACAGATACGCAGTATTTT,CANSGGGTDTQYF
once,.,TRBJ1-4,TRBV6-5,TGTGCCAGCAGTGGACTGGGAGCAACTAATGAAAAACTGTTTTTT,CASSGLGATNEKLFF
.,TRBD1,TRBJ2-3,TRBV29-1,TGCAGCGTTGAAGACCCGGGGACAGCCCTAGATACGCAGTATTTT,CSVEDPGTALDTQYF
.,TRBD2,TRBJ2-7,TRBV15,TGTGCCACCAGCAGAGGTACCCTACTAGCGGACTCCTACGAGCAGTACTTC,CATSRGTLLADSYEQYF
.,TRBD1,TRBJ2-5,TRBV19,TGTGCCAGTAGTACACGGACAGGCCAAGAGACCCAGTACTTC,CASSTRTGQETQYF
.,.,TRBJ2-2,TRBV7-3,TGTGCCAGCAGCAGGGGAAACACCGGGGAGCTGTTTTTT,CASSRGNTGELFF
.,.,TRBJ2-2,TRBV29-1,TGCAGCGTTAAAGGGGGGAGGACTGCCGGGGAGCTGTTTTTT,CSVKGGRTAGELFF
.,TRBD1,TRBJ1-6,TRBV7-2,TGTGCCAGCAGGACCGTACAGGGGGCAAGAAATTCACCCCTCCACTTT,CASRTVQGARNSPLHF
.,.,TRBJ1-5,TRBV9,TGTGCCAGCAGCCCCAGGCCGGATAGCAATCAGCCCCAGCATTTT,CASSPRPDSNQPQHF
.,TRBD2,TRBJ2-3,TRBV6-1,TGTGCCAGCAGTGAGCAGGGAGGGACAGATACGCAGTATTTT,CASSEQGGTDTQYF
.,TRBD2,TRBJ2-5,TRBV4-2,TGTGCCAGCAGCCAAGATTATAGTGCGGGGGGGCCGGAGACCCAGTACTTC,CASSQDYSAGGPETQYF
.,TRBD1,TRBJ2-7,TRBV14,TGTGCCAGCAGCCAAGAGGGGCAGGGGGCAATCAACGAGCAGTACTTC,CASSQEGQGAINEQYF
.,TRBD1,TRBJ2-7,TRBV19,TGTGCCAGCCTACCATCAATGACAGGGCCGGGGGAGCAGTACTTC,CASLPSMTGPGEQYF
.,.,TRBJ1-6,TRBV4-2,TGTGCCAGCAGCCAAGGGAGGGTCGGCGGTTCACCCCTCCACTTT,CASSQGRVGGSPLHF
once,.,TRBJ1-4,TRBV7-6,TGTGCCAGCAGCTCCCTCCTACAGGGTTCTAATGAAAAACTGTTTTTT,CASSSLLQGSNEKLFF
.,.,TRBJ1-5,TRBV4-1,TGCGCCAGCAGCCAAGATGAGGGCTTCAATCAGCCCCAGCATTTT,CASSQDEGFNQPQHF
.,.,TRBJ2-3,TRBV2,TGTGCCAGATGGACAGGCACAGATACGCAGTATTTT,CARWTGTDTQYF
.,TRBD2,TRBJ2-5,TRBV2,TGTGCCAGTCTTCGCGGGGGGGCGCAAGAGACCCAGTACTTC,CASLRGGAQETQYF
few,.,TRBJ1-6,TRBV6-4,TGTGCCAGCAGTGACAACACCAGGGGTTCACCCCTCCACTTT,CASSDNTRGSPLHF
.,.,TRBJ1-1,TRBV25-1,TGTGCCAGCTCCAATAGGGGCACTGAAGCTTTCTTT,CASSNRGTEAFF
.,.,TRBJ2-7,TRBV5-1,TGCGCCAGCAGCTTGGGGGCCAACTCCTACGAGCAGTACTTC,CASSLGANSYEQYF
.,.,TRBJ2-5,TRBV19,TGTGCCAGTAGTGCCAGGGGAGAGACCCAGTACTTC,CASSARGETQYF
.,TRBD2,TRBJ2-7,TRBV6-5,TGTGCCAGCAGTTCGATTAGCGGGTACGAGCAGTACTTC,CASSSISGYEQYF
few,.,TRBJ2-3,TRBV6-4,TGTGCCAGCAGTGAGCGGGGTAGCACAGATACGCAGTATTTT,CASSERGSTDTQYF
once,TRBD1,TRBJ1-6,TRBV4-1,TGCGCCAGCAGCCAAGATCCGGGACAGAGAAACTATAATTCACCCCTCCACTTT,CASSQDPGQRNYNSPLHF
.,.,TRBJ1-6,TRBV6-1,TGTGCCAGCAAGCCCTGGGCCAATTCACCCCTCCACTTT,CASKPWANSPLHF
.,.,TRBJ1-2,TRBV7-2,TGTGCCAGCAGCCCCCACAGCTATGGCTACACCTTC,CASSPHSYGYTF
.,TRBD1,TRBJ2-6,TRBV19,TGTGCCAGTAGTATAGGACAGGGAATCTCTGGGGCCAACGTCCTGACTTTC,CASSIGQGISGANVLTF
.,.,TRBJ2-3,TRBV6-1,TGTGCCAGCAGTGAAGATAGGGTGCGGGCAGATACGCAGTATTTT,CASSEDRVRADTQYF
.,.,TRBJ1-1,TRBV7-2,TGTGCCAGCAGCTTAGAAGTCCCGACAGTGAACACTGAAGCTTTCTTT,CASSLEVPTVNTEAFF
.,.,TRBJ1-4,TRBV6-5,TGTGCCAGCAGTGCCCGCGGGGGGGGCGAAAAACTGTTTTTT,CASSARGGGEKLFF
.,TRBD1,TRBJ2-7,TRBV9,TGTGCCAGCAGCGAGGGACAGGGGGGGTACGAGCAGTACTTC,CASSEGQGGYEQYF
.,.,TRBJ2-1,TRBV5-8,TGTGCCAGCAGCCCGAGGACTACTATATACAATGAGCAGTTCTTC,CASSPRTTIYNEQFF
.,TRBD1,TRBJ1-2,TRBV6-5,TGTGCCAGCAGCCCTCTCGACAGGGAGAACTATGGCTACACCTTC,CASSPLDRENYGYTF
.,.,TRBJ2-2,TRBV10-3,TGTGCCATCAGTGCATCGGGGACCGGGGAGCTGTTTTTT,CAISASGTGELFF
.,TRBD1,TRBJ2-3,TRBV2,TGTGCCAGCAGTGGACAGGGGGCAGATACGCAGTATTTT,CASSGQGADTQYF
once,.,TRBJ2-7,TRBV4-2,TGTGCCAGCAGCTCCCGACTAGGATCCCACGAGCAGTACTTC,CASSSRLGSHEQYF
once,TRBD1,TRBJ1-2,TRBV5-1,TGCGCCAGCAGCTTGGGACAGGGGCTTCCTAACTATGGCTACACCTTC,CASSLGQGLPNYGYTF
.,TRBD2,TRBJ2-3,TRBV7-8,TGTGCCAGCAGCCTAACTGCTGGGACTAGCGGGAGCACAGATACGCAGTATTTT,CASSLTAGTSGSTDTQYF
.,.,TRBJ2-1,TRBV27,TGTGCCATCCAGGGTCCTCGCAATGAGCAGTTCTTC,CAIQGPRNEQFF